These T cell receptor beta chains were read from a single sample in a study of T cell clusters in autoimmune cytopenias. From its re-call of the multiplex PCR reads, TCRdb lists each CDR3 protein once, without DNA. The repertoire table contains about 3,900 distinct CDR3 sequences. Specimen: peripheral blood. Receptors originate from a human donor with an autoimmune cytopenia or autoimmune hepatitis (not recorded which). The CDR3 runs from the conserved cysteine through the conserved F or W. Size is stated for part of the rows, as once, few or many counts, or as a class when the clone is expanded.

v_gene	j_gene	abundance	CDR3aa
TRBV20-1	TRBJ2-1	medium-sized	CSARLAHNEQFF
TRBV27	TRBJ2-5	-	CASSGQKGRGETQYF
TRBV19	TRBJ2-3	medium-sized	CASSLRGPSTDTQYF
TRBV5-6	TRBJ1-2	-	CASSFSGVKAYCGYTF
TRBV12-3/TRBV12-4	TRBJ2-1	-	CASSGYNEQFF
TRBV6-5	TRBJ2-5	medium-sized	CASRRNGALQETQYF
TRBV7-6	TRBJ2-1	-	CASSYRRTGGNNEQFF
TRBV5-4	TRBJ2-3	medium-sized	CASSLVGQGAGDTQYF
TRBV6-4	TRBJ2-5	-	CASSWREGTQYF
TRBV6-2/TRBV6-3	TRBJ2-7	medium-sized	CASRGARNEQYF
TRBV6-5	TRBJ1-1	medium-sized	CASSYSNRPNTEAFF
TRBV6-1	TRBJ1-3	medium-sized	CASAGEGNTIYF
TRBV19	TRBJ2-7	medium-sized	CASSASLGYEQYF
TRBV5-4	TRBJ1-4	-	CARSWGGARANEKLFF
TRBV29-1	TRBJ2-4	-	CSVAGTGRLAKNIQYF
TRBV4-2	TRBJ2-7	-	CASSQGGGYNEQYF
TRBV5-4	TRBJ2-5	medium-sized	CASSWAGGQETQYF
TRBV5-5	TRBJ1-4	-	CASSLTMGWGEKLFF
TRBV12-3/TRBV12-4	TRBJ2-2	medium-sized	CASSLGTSITGELFF
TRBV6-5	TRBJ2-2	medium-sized	CASSQLAGVDTGELFF
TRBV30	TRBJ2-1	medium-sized	CAWTRAEAYNEQFF
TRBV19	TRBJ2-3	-	CASGGVSYTDTQYF
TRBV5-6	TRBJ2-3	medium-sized	CASSFGGSTDTQYF
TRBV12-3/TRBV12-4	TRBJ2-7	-	CASSKTPYEQYF
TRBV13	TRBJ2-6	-	CASSVPGRGTGANVLTF
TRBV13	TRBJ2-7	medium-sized	CASSSRQGGEQYF
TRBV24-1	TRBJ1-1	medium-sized	CATRGGPMNTEAFF
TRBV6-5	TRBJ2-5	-	CAIQRGFQETQYF
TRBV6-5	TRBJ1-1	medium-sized	CASIPGQETEAFF
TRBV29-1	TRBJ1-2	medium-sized	CSVETLNYGYTF
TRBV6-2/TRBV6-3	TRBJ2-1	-	CASSYLPPTSGGTYNEQFF
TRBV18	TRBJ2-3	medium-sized	CASSLLQGGVHTDTQYF
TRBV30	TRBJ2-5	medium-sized	CAWSVRGGETQYF
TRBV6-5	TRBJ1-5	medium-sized	CASSSGQGAPGNQPQHF
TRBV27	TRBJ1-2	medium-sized	CASSEGQGGFGYTF
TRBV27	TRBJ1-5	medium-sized	CASSLSVGGGQPQHF
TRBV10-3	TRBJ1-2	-	CAIIESGGIGYGYTF
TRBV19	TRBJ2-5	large	CASSMTGTETQYF
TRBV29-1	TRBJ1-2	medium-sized	CSVALGGERSYTF
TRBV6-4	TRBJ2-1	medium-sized	CATGTGQANEQFF
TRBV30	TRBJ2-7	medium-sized	CAWSRNSGAYEQYF
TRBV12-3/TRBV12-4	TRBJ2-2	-	CASRNRAGADTGELFF
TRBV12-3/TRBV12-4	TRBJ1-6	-	CASTSSGQGRSPLHF
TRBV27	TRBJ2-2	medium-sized	CASSLSHAGGGTGELFF